This passage covers 22 T cell receptor beta chains from one sample sequenced in a study of blood T cell repertoires in COVID-19. Sequencing used immunoSEQ multiplex PCR; TCRdb keeps in-frame clones, though not all of them. The sample lists more than 85,000 clones; over 70% were seen once. The sample comprised peripheral blood. These receptors all stem from a man in his sixties with acute or convalescent COVID-19.

The J gene is TRBJ2-6, the V gene TRBV10-3, with 8 bases aligning to TRBD1. The V gene's germline CDR1 is ENHRY and CDR2 SYGVKD. The CDR3 length is 15 residues. The V segment lost 4 bases and the J segment 4 bases; nucleotides outside the gene matches: 3. The CDR3 bases are TGTGCCATCAGTGGGACAGGGCGAGGGGCCAACGTCCTGACTTTC. Encoded protein: CAISGTGRGANVLTF.

In regard to this clone: One end of the junction does not line up with germline, which may come from a read error. V gene TRBV5-4 combines with J gene TRBJ2-3; possible D gene TRBD1, 6 bases. Germline CDR1 reads SGHNT; CDR2 reads YYREEE (reference sequence). CDR3 length: 14 residues. The CDR3 protein is CAGRQGMETDTQYF. DNA of the CDR3: TGTGCCGGCAGGCAGGGGATGGAAACAGATACGCAGTATTTT.

J is TRBJ2-3 and V is TRBV9; possibly TRBD1 for D (5 bases). The CDR3 sequence is 15 residues long. The V gene lost 0 bases and the J gene lost 2 bases, with 10 bases spanning the gap. The germline gives CDR1 SGDLS, CDR2 YYNGEE. The CDR3 nucleotides are TGTGCCAGCAGCGTAGAGGGGTACGCCACAGATACGCAGTATTTT. As protein: CASSVEGYATDTQYF.

J is TRBJ1-2 and V is TRBV19; 10 nucleotides align to TRBD1. Germline V gene sequence: CDR1 LNHDA, CDR2 SQIVND (reference sequence). The trim removed 5 bases at V and 5 bases at J, leaving 8 bases unmatched. The CDR3 spans 15 residues. The CDR3 DNA reads TGTGCCAGTAGTTATCGACAGGGGGCGATTTATGGCTACACCTTC. This codes for CASSYRQGAIYGYTF. Combining the CDR3 with reference TRBV19 and TRBJ1-2 gives the whole variable domain DGGITQSPKYLFRKEGQNVTLSCEQNLNHDAMYWYRQDPGQGLRLIYYSQIVNDFQKGDIAEGYSVSREKKESFPLTVTSAQKNPTAFYLCASSYRQGAIYGYTFGSGTRLTVV.

This clone was seen once. V usage is TRBV9 and J usage is TRBJ2-2, with 12 nucleotides matching TRBD1. The CDR3 totals 17 residues. J was trimmed by 5 bases and V by 5 bases; bases with no gene match: 10. Germline V lookup: CDR1 SGDLS, CDR2 YYNGEE. The CDR3 DNA is TGTGCCAGCAGAGGACCGGGACAGGGGGCCCGAACCGGGGAGCTGTTTTTT. It translates to CASRGPGQGARTGELFF. The full variable domain, its missing parts supplied by reference TRBV9 and TRBJ2-2, is DSGVTQTPKHLITATGQRVTLRCSPRSGDLSVYWYQQSLDQGLQFLIQYYNGEERAKGNILERFSAQQFPDLHSELNLSSLELGDSALYFCASRGPGQGARTGELFFGEGSRLTVL.

The V gene is TRBV5-1, the J gene TRBJ2-5, with D possibly being TRBD1 (5 bases). The germline V gene encodes CDR1 SGHRS and CDR2 YFSETQ. This CDR3 contains 14 residues. V was cut by 1 base and J by 1 base, with 8 bases left in between. CDR3 nucleotides: TGCGCCAGCAGCTTGTTTGACAGCCAAGAGACCCAGTACTTC. As protein: CASSLFDSQETQYF. Drawing the rest from reference TRBV5-1 and TRBJ2-5, the complete variable domain is KAGVTQTPRYLIKTRGQQVTLSCSPISGHRSVSWYQQTPGQGLQFLFEYFSETQRNKGNFPGRFSGRQFSNSRSEMNVSTLELGDSALYLCASSLFDSQETQYFGPGTRLLVL.

This clone has only a few counts. The J gene is TRBJ1-3, the V gene TRBV6-5; 7 bases match TRBD1. Germline trimming cut 5 bases from V and 11 bases from J; bases unmatched to any gene: 15. CDR3 length: 15 amino acids. Germline V gene sequence: CDR1 MNHEY, CDR2 SVGAGI. The CDR3 sequence: CASSTRRQGGRAIYF. In DNA, the CDR3 is TGTGCCAGCAGTACGAGGAGACAGGGAGGTCGGGCCATATATTTT.

This clone was seen only once. The chain uses TRBV6-6 and TRBJ1-4; D call uncertain. Germline values: CDR1 MNHNY, CDR2 SVGAGI (reference sequence). This CDR3 is built from 14 residues. V lost 2 bases, J lost 0 bases, and 4 bases lay in between. In nucleotides, the CDR3 is TGTGCCAGCAGTTACCTCGCAACTAATGAAAAACTGTTTTTT. As protein: CASSYLATNEKLFF.

The J gene is TRBJ2-3, the V gene TRBV3-1 (or the pseudogene TRBV3-2), with TRBD2 as a possible D gene (7 bases). V lost 0 bases, J lost 4 bases, and 14 bases lay in between. Germline assignment: CDR1 LGHDT and CDR2 YNNKEL (reference sequence). CDR3 length: 16 amino acids. In DNA form, the CDR3 reads TGTGCCAGCAGCCAAGAAGGGGGGGTGGGAGCAGATACGCAGTATTTT. Protein: CASSQEGGVGADTQYF.

This clone was seen a few times. The rearrangement links TRBV25-1 to TRBJ1-2; D not resolved. This CDR3 has 13 amino acids. Germline V CDR1 and CDR2: MGHDK, SYGVNS. Trimming took 7 bases from V and 5 from J, leaving 14 bases between them. CDR3 nucleotides: TGTGCCAGCACGGCGGGAAGGGCGTATGGCTACACCTTC. The encoded protein is CASTAGRAYGYTF.

The rearrangement links TRBV15 to TRBJ2-2; D is perhaps TRBD1 (7 bases). V lost 9 bases, J lost 1 base, and 12 bases lay in between. This CDR3 spans 14 amino acids. The germline V gene has CDR1 LNHNV and CDR2 YYDKDF (reference sequence). The CDR3 DNA is TGTGCCACGGGGGGACAGCTGAACACCGGGGAGCTGTTTTTT. Its translation: CATGGQLNTGELFF. The full variable domain, rest sourced from reference TRBV15 and TRBJ2-2, is DAMVIQNPRYQVTQFGKPVTLSCSQTLNHNVMYWYQQKSSQAPKLLFHYYDKDFNNEADTPDNFQSRRPNTSFCFLDIRSPGLGDTAMYLCATGGQLNTGELFFGEGSRLTVL.

The rearrangement uses TRBV19 and TRBJ1-1; D remains ambiguous. The CDR3 loop spans 15 amino acids. The germline V gene has CDR1 LNHDA and CDR2 SQIVND (reference sequence). Trimming pared 3 bases from V and 0 bases from J, leaving 11 bases between. The CDR3 sequence: CASSMQMGVNTEAFF. The DNA of the CDR3 is TGTGCCAGTAGTATGCAGATGGGAGTGAACACTGAAGCTTTCTTT.

The chain's CDR3 is CASSQGATGYTF. Here the CDR3 DNA reads TGTGCCAGCAGCCAAGGGGCCACTGGCTACACCTTC. The chain is built from TRBV14 and TRBJ1-2, with D uncertain. Trimming stripped 1 base from V and 7 bases from J, with 7 bases between. CDR3 length: 12 amino acids. The germline CDR1 and CDR2 sequences are SGHDN and FVKESK.

This clone was detected only a few times. This rearrangement joins TRBV30 to TRBJ2-7; tentative D call: TRBD2 (5 bases). Trimming took off 3 bases at V and 3 bases at J, with 6 bases between the two ends. Germline CDR1 GTSNPN, CDR2 SVGIG (reference sequence). The CDR3 consists of 11 residues. This CDR3 is CAWSRDYEQYF. CDR3 DNA sequence: TGTGCCTGGAGCCGGGACTACGAGCAGTACTTC.

This clone was counted a few times. This chain links TRBV19 with TRBJ1-2, with TRBD1 matching 11 bases. This CDR3 spans 15 amino acids. CDR1 is LNHDA, CDR2 SQIVND, per germline (reference sequence). V lost 7 bases, J lost 2 bases, and 6 bases stayed unmatched. DNA of the CDR3: TGTGCCAGTATTCCCAGGACAGGGGGCAACTATGGCTACACCTTC. Protein product: CASIPRTGGNYGYTF.

This chain uses TRBV5-1 with TRBJ2-1; 8 nucleotides match TRBD1. Germline V gene lookup returns CDR1 SGHRS and CDR2 YFSETQ. The CDR3 contains 14 residues. Trimming removed 0 bases from V and 8 bases from J; junction bases left unmatched: 4. CDR3 sequence: CASSLGAGGDEQFF. In DNA form, the CDR3 reads TGCGCCAGCAGCTTGGGGGCAGGGGGCGATGAGCAGTTCTTC.

This chain links TRBV19 with TRBJ1-1; D gene unclear. The CDR3 spans 13 residues. Germline lookup yields CDR1 LNHDA and CDR2 SQIVND (reference sequence). Trimming left V 1 base short and J 4 bases short, with 7 bases between. CDR3 protein: CASSIGPGTEAFF. The DNA for the CDR3 is TGTGCCAGTAGTATAGGTCCCGGCACTGAAGCTTTCTTT.

The rearrangement links TRBV24-1 to TRBJ2-2, with a weak D call TRBD2 (6 bases). Germline V gene lookup returns CDR1 KGHDR and CDR2 SFDVKD. Trimming shortened V by 0 bases and J by 2 bases, and 9 bases separated the two germline ends. This CDR3 is 16 amino acids long. CDR3 amino acids: CATSDLGTQNTGELFF. CDR3 nucleotide sequence: TGTGCCACCAGTGATTTGGGGACTCAAAACACCGGGGAGCTGTTTTTT.

This rearrangement joins TRBV27 to TRBJ1-1; D is perhaps TRBD1 (6 bases). The V gene lost 8 bases and the J gene lost 1 base, with 20 bases spanning the gap. The CDR3 is made up of 16 amino acids. The germline V gene encodes CDR1 MNHEY and CDR2 SMNVEV (reference sequence). The CDR3 bases are TGTGCCAGCCATGGGCGGGGGCTGAGGAGGAACACTGAAGCTTTCTTT. Amino acid sequence: CASHGRGLRRNTEAFF.

V usage is TRBV5-4 and J usage is TRBJ1-2; 8 bases line up with TRBD1. Trimming took 4 bases from V and 5 from J; bases not matched to a gene: 7. The germline V gene encodes CDR1 SGHNT and CDR2 YYREEE (reference sequence). The CDR3 covers 14 residues. CDR3 DNA sequence: TGTGCCAGCAGCCCCGGACAGGGAAGGTATGGCTACACCTTC. It specifies CASSPGQGRYGYTF. The full variable domain, with the rest looked up from reference TRBV5-4 and TRBJ1-2, is ETGVTQSPTHLIKTRGQQVTLRCSSQSGHNTVSWYQQALGQGPQFIFQYYREEENGRGNFPPRFSGLQFPNYSSELNVNALELDDSALYLCASSPGQGRYGYTFGSGTRLTVV.

The chain uses TRBV6-5 and TRBJ1-2; D is uncertain. The CDR3 has 12 residues. Trimming left V 3 bases short and J 4 bases short, with 6 bases between. In germline, CDR1 is MNHEY, CDR2 SVGAGI. CDR3 DNA sequence: TGTGCCAGCAGTTATTCAGGCTATGGCTACACCTTC. This codes for CASSYSGYGYTF.

CDR3 DNA: TGTGCCAGCTCACCCTCGACAGGCTTGATGAACACTGAAGCTTTCTTT. This codes for CASSPSTGLMNTEAFF. The chain uses TRBV18 and TRBJ1-1, with D tentatively TRBD1 (6 bases). Germline CDR1 and CDR2: KGHSH and LQKENI. This CDR3 has 16 amino acids. V gave up 3 bases and J gave up 0 bases, with 14 bases separating them. Using reference TRBV18 and TRBJ1-1 for the parts outside the CDR3, the full variable domain is NAGVMQNPRHLVRRRGQEARLRCSPMKGHSHVYWYRQLPEEGLKFMVYLQKENIIDESGMPKERFSAEFPKEGPSILRIQQVVRGDSAAYFCASSPSTGLMNTEAFFGQGTRLTVV.